These T cell receptor beta chains were read from a single sample in a study of PD-1 blockade in classical Hodgkin lymphoma. TCRdb keeps only in-frame clones here, not all; method: immunoSEQ multiplex PCR. The table includes 95,000 or so clones, approximately 88% detected once. The sequencing here drew on peripheral blood mononuclear cells (PBMCs), taken at baseline. Every receptor here comes from a human donor with classical Hodgkin lymphoma. Each CDR3 is given with its conserved first and last residue.

v_call: TRBV2; cdr3_aa: CASQLETGYEQYF
v_call: TRBV5-6; cdr3_aa: CASSLIGGAGPQHF
v_call: TRBV6-4; cdr3_aa: CASSVGTGGYNEQFF
v_call: TRBV12-5; cdr3_aa: CASGASGTGYGYTF
v_call: TRBV6-1; cdr3_aa: CASRLADEQYF
v_call: TRBV28; cdr3_aa: CASSLWGGTNEKLFF
v_call: TRBV7-2; cdr3_aa: CASFGGGRYNEQFF
v_call: TRBV19; cdr3_aa: CASRVGLSSYNEQFF
v_call: TRBV10-2; cdr3_aa: CASSVGGYEQYF
v_call: TRBV5-6; cdr3_aa: CASSLRGPAGVYEQYF
v_call: TRBV28; cdr3_aa: CASSSPTSVTYEQYF
v_call: TRBV5-1; cdr3_aa: CASSKAGTGNTEAFF
v_call: TRBV27; cdr3_aa: CASSSRSTIITYEQYF
v_call: TRBV27; cdr3_aa: CASSPARDIQYF
v_call: TRBV30; cdr3_aa: CAGLGTMNTEAFF
v_call: TRBV11-2; cdr3_aa: CASSKGGGANVLTF
v_call: TRBV7-2; cdr3_aa: CASSLSGATEAFF
v_call: TRBV9; cdr3_aa: CASSARAEYNEQFF
v_call: TRBV27; cdr3_aa: CASAGTSGNTGELFF
v_call: TRBV19; cdr3_aa: CASTPADVADTQYF
v_call: TRBV7-3; cdr3_aa: CASSSPRGLAGGSSYNEQFF
v_call: TRBV10-2; cdr3_aa: CASSEPTRTGANVLTF
v_call: TRBV30; cdr3_aa: CAWGQGQGRADTQYF
v_call: TRBV10-3; cdr3_aa: CATGQGVNTEAFF
v_call: TRBV19; cdr3_aa: CATRLGVRSEQFF
v_call: TRBV19; cdr3_aa: CASSIRPRGLGNTEAFF
v_call: TRBV7-9; cdr3_aa: CASSSQGAGSEAFF
v_call: TRBV5-1; cdr3_aa: CASSSGDANTGELFF
v_call: TRBV6-5; cdr3_aa: CASSRDYEQYF
v_call: TRBV11-3; cdr3_aa: CASSFGASGVGEQYF
v_call: TRBV28; cdr3_aa: CASSLSFLFDQPQHF
v_call: TRBV21-1; cdr3_aa: CASSNKRPTEAFF
v_call: TRBV19; cdr3_aa: CASRRGLNTDTQYF
v_call: TRBV11-2; cdr3_aa: CASAGGRVGYEQYF
v_call: TRBV30; cdr3_aa: CAWAGNLNEQFF
v_call: TRBV2; cdr3_aa: CASSYSFPTNEKLFF
v_call: TRBV5-4; cdr3_aa: CASSLRAGISYNEQFF
v_call: TRBV4-1; cdr3_aa: CASKAGAADEQFF
v_call: TRBV10-3; cdr3_aa: CAISESERRVSYEQYF
v_call: TRBV11-2; cdr3_aa: CASSYRPYEQYF
v_call: TRBV11-2; cdr3_aa: CASRQLAGGWVGEQFF